The 13 T cell receptor beta chains below all came from one sample that was sequenced in a study of technical replicates of blood from a handful of donors. Clones were read by immunoSEQ multiplex PCR, and TCRdb kept only the in-frame ones, dropping some. Among roughly 80,000 clones listed, about 89% were seen once. The sequencing input was T cells isolated from PBMCs. These receptors all stem from a human donor in good health.

The chain links TRBV11-2 to TRBJ1-1; D might be TRBD1 (6 bases). CDR3 length: 15 residues. With 0 bases removed from V and 3 bases from J, the gap between germline ends came to 11 bases. Germline CDR1 is SGHAT and CDR2 is FQNNGV. The CDR3 here is CASSLDPGGYTEAFF. The CDR3 DNA sequence: TGTGCCAGCAGCTTAGATCCGGGGGGCTACACTGAAGCTTTCTTT.

The gene calls are TRBV10-1 and TRBJ1-1; 10 nucleotides align to TRBD1. Per the germline V gene, CDR1 is WNHNN and CDR2 is SYGVQD (reference sequence). The CDR3 has 11 residues. V shed 6 bases and J 10 bases; nucleotides not matched to a gene: 2. The CDR3 here is CASRTGGPAFF. The DNA of the CDR3 is TGCGCCAGCAGGACAGGGGGCCCAGCTTTCTTT.

This chain connects TRBV5-1 to TRBJ1-3; 8 bases line up with TRBD1. V was clipped by 2 bases and J by 1 base; unmatched bases: 5. The CDR3 covers 16 residues. Germline V CDR1 and CDR2: SGHRS, YFSETQ. The CDR3 DNA sequence: TGCGCCAGCAGCTTAAGACAGGGGAGTTCTGGAAACACCATATATTTT. It translates to CASSLRQGSSGNTIYF.

This sequence joins TRBV19 and TRBJ1-4; 9 nucleotides match TRBD1. The CDR3 contains 14 residues. Per the germline V gene, CDR1 is LNHDA and CDR2 is SQIVND (reference sequence). The CDR3 spells CAATPGTGSEKLFF. DNA of the CDR3: TGTGCAGCCACCCCCGGGACAGGGTCGGAAAAACTGTTTTTT.

The gene calls are TRBV15 and TRBJ1-3; 8 bases line up with TRBD1. The CDR3 is 16 amino acids. In germline, CDR1 is LNHNV, CDR2 YYDKDF (reference sequence). Trimming removed 3 bases from V and 7 bases from J; junction bases left unmatched: 11. The CDR3 sequence: CATSSLGQGKNNTIYF. The CDR3 DNA reads as TGTGCCACCAGCAGTCTCGGACAGGGAAAGAACAACACCATATATTTT.

This CDR3 reads CASSSWGLTNTEAFF. In nucleotides, the CDR3 is TGTGCCAGCAGCTCATGGGGACTCACGAACACTGAAGCTTTCTTT. This chain links TRBV5-4 with TRBJ1-1, with a weak D call TRBD1 (5 bases). The CDR3 covers 15 residues. V lost 3 bases and J lost 1, with 13 bases in between. CDR1 and CDR2 from the germline V gene are SGHNT and YYREEE (reference sequence).

V and J are TRBV9 and TRBJ2-7; tentatively, D is TRBD2 (6 bases). V lost 0 bases, J lost 5 bases, and 15 bases lay in between. This CDR3 has 15 amino acids. Germline assignment: CDR1 SGDLS and CDR2 YYNGEE. CDR3 sequence (DNA): TGTGCCAGCAGCGTAGGCCGGGACTCTAGCCACGAGCAGTACTTC. Protein product: CASSVGRDSSHEQYF. Looking up the rest from reference TRBV9 and TRBJ2-7 gives the full variable domain: DSGVTQTPKHLITATGQRVTLRCSPRSGDLSVYWYQQSLDQGLQFLIQYYNGEERAKGNILERFSAQQFPDLHSELNLSSLELGDSALYFCASSVGRDSSHEQYFGPGTRLTVT.

The chain has TRBV5-1 and TRBJ2-5; 10 bases line up with TRBD2. Looked up from germline, CDR1 is SGHRS and CDR2 is YFSETQ. The CDR3 is 16 residues long. The V gene end was trimmed by 4 bases and the J gene end by 2 bases; junction bases not matched to a gene: 8. Here the CDR3 DNA reads TGCGCCAGCAGCGGGAGGACTAGCGGTCTACAAGAGACCCAGTACTTC. It translates to CASSGRTSGLQETQYF.

This clone was detected a few times. V is TRBV29-1 and J is TRBJ1-5; TRBD1 agrees at 9 bases. The CDR3 sequence is 14 residues long. The ends lost 3 bases at V and 6 bases at J; junction bases unmatched: 6. Germline loops: CDR1 SQVTM, CDR2 ANQGSEA. CDR3 sequence: CSVDTGGWGQPQHF. The CDR3 DNA reads TGCAGCGTTGATACAGGGGGCTGGGGTCAGCCCCAGCATTTT.

The J gene is TRBJ2-3, the V gene TRBV4-1, with 9 bases matching TRBD1. Germline loops: CDR1 MGHRA, CDR2 YSYEKL. The V segment lost 5 bases and the J segment 3 bases; nucleotides outside the gene matches: 9. The CDR3 runs 16 residues. The CDR3 protein is CASSGATGGTTDTQYF. The CDR3, as DNA: TGCGCCAGCAGCGGCGCGACAGGGGGTACAACAGATACGCAGTATTTT.

Only one count was recorded for this clone. CDR3 bases: TGTGCCAATGCCTGTCTGCCCGAGACTAGCCCCTACGAGCAGTACTTC. Translation gives CANACLPETSPYEQYF. V is TRBV21-1 and J is TRBJ2-7; the listed D gene, TRBD2, was not tested against the DNA. TRBV21-1 is deemed a pseudogene. CDR3 length: 16 residues.

The genes are TRBV19 and TRBJ2-1; 7 bases are a match to TRBD2. Losses at the gene ends were 3 bases for V and 0 bases for J; bases not matched to a gene: 23. The CDR3 covers 22 residues. Looked up from germline, CDR1 is LNHDA and CDR2 is SQIVND (reference sequence). CDR3 nucleotide sequence: TGTGCCAGTAGTATCAGAACGTCCCAGGGTCTAGCGGTAAGAAGCTCCTACAATGAGCAGTTCTTC. Its protein is CASSIRTSQGLAVRSSYNEQFF.

J is TRBJ1-5 and V is TRBV10-2; a weak D match, TRBD1 (5 bases). Looked up from germline, CDR1 is WSHSY and CDR2 is SAAADI. Between the trimmed V and J ends, which lost 6 bases and 0 bases, there was a span of 12 bases. The CDR3 consists of 15 residues. The CDR3 bases are TGCGCCAGCAGAACGACAGCAGATAGCAATCAGCCCCAGCATTTT. This translates into CASRTTADSNQPQHF.